This note documents a single T cell receptor beta chain sequence. The germline gives CDR1 MNHEY, CDR2 SMNVEV (reference sequence). V gave up 6 bases and J gave up 7 bases; unmatched junction bases: 5. The CDR3 runs 12 residues. This record comes from a study of molecular identifiers for immune sequencing clone quantification. From the PCR reads, TCRdb called clonotypes with MiXCR, one entry per CDR3 protein. Of about 640,000 distinct CDR3 sequences listed, 20% are singletons. The clonotype comes from a human donor in good health. Some libraries in this study had Jurkat cell RNA spiked in. The sample comprised naive CD8+ T cells from blood, with Jurkat cell RNA spiked in. The subset is: FACS-sorted CD8+CD4-CCR7+CD45RA+ naive T cells. The chain joins TRBV27 to TRBJ2-7; 8 nucleotides agree with TRBD2. The CDR3 region is CASSGRGLEQYF. DNA of the CDR3: TGTGCCAGCAGCGGGAGGGGCCTAGAGCAGTACTTC.